A selection of T cell receptor beta chains follows, all from one sample in a study of blood T cell repertoires in COVID-19. TCRdb keeps only in-frame clones here, not all; method: immunoSEQ multiplex PCR. Seen here are about 280,000 clones, approximately 86% observed once, and the top ten hold less than 2.5%. Input material: peripheral blood. All receptors come from a young woman who had recovered from COVID-19. Each CDR3 is given with its conserved first and last residue. The order of the fields is clone size, J gene, V gene, D gene, CDR3 DNA, CDR3 protein. A D gene is named only where the DNA matches it firmly. Expanded clones get a size class; other rows say once, few or many, or leave the size out.

. TRBJ1-1 TRBV13 . TGTGCCAGCAGCTTATTAGAGGGGGATGCTTTCTTT CASSLLEGDAFF
many TRBJ1-2 TRBV19 . TGTGCCAGTAGTATAGCGCATTCGGGGTACGGCTACACCTTC CASSIAHSGYGYTF
. TRBJ2-1 TRBV9 . TGTGCCAGCAGCGTTAGCGGAATCTCCTACAATGAGCAGTTCTTC CASSVSGISYNEQFF
. TRBJ1-5 TRBV30 . TGTGCCTGGAGTGTACTGGGGGGGGGCAATCAGCCCCAGCATTTT CAWSVLGGGNQPQHF
. TRBJ1-4 TRBV5-3 . TGTGCCAGTCCTTGGAGGTTACTTAATGAAAAACTGTTTTTT CASPWRLLNEKLFF
once TRBJ2-5 TRBV3-1/TRBV3-2 . TGTGCCAGCAGCCAAGGTCATCAGGAGACCCAGTACTTC CASSQGHQETQYF
. TRBJ1-6 TRBV7-2 . TGTGCCAGCAGCTTACGGTGGGAGGGAGGAAATTCACCCCTCCACTTT CASSLRWEGGNSPLHF
. TRBJ1-2 TRBV6-5 . TGTGCCAGCAGTTACTCAGGGGATGGCTACACCTTC CASSYSGDGYTF
once TRBJ2-3 TRBV7-9 . TGTGCCAGCAGCTCATTCACAGATACGCAGTATTTT CASSSFTDTQYF
many TRBJ1-1 TRBV3-1/TRBV3-2 . TGTGCCAGCAGCCAGCCAGGTATGAACACTGAAGCTTTCTTT CASSQPGMNTEAFF
. TRBJ2-3 TRBV9 TRBD2 TGTGCCAGCAGAGCGGGAGGGGCGGATACGCAGTATTTT CASRAGGADTQYF
once TRBJ2-2 TRBV4-1 TRBD2 TGCGCCAGCAGCGAGAGCGGGGGAGCGAACACCGGGGAGCTGTTTTTT CASSESGGANTGELFF
. TRBJ2-1 TRBV3-1/TRBV3-2 TRBD2 TGTGCCAGCAGCCAACCCGGGACTAGGTACAATGAGCAGTTCTTC CASSQPGTRYNEQFF
. TRBJ1-5 TRBV19 . TGTGCCAGTAGCCAGGGTGGGGGGGCCCTATATAGCAATCAGCCCCAGCATTTT CASSQGGGALYSNQPQHF
. TRBJ2-1 TRBV6-5 . TGTGCCACCGGAAGGACTCTCGGCAATGAGCAGTTCTTC CATGRTLGNEQFF
. TRBJ2-7 TRBV5-6 TRBD2 TGTGCCAGCAGCGAAGCGGGAGGGCCGTACGAGCAGTACTTC CASSEAGGPYEQYF
. TRBJ1-1 TRBV4-1 . TGCGCCAGCAGCCCCTTCGGGGGAGGGGTTGGCACTGAAGCTTTCTTT CASSPFGGGVGTEAFF
few TRBJ1-2 TRBV9 . TGTGCCAGCAGCCCCAGCGGGACGGGGCTCAACTATGGCTACACCTTC CASSPSGTGLNYGYTF
. TRBJ2-3 TRBV7-8 . TGTGCCAGCAGCTCGTGGGGCGGTAGCACAGATACGCAGTATTTT CASSSWGGSTDTQYF
. TRBJ2-7 TRBV29-1 TRBD1 TGCAGCGTCGGGACAGCCTACGAGCAGTACTTC CSVGTAYEQYF
. TRBJ2-7 TRBV28 . TGTGCCAGCGTCGGGGCGGGAGAGCAGTACTTC CASVGAGEQYF
. TRBJ2-4 TRBV24-1 TRBD2 TGTGCCACCAGTGATTCTAGGACGGGGGGCAAAAACATTCAGTACTTC CATSDSRTGGKNIQYF
few TRBJ1-1 TRBV3-1/TRBV3-2 TRBD1 TGTGCCAGCAGCCAAGGACAGGGGGCTGAAGCTTTCTTT CASSQGQGAEAFF
. TRBJ2-1 TRBV4-1 TRBD2 TGCGCCAGCAGCCAAGAGGTTAGCGGGGGGCTGAACTCCTACAATGAGCAGTTCTTC CASSQEVSGGLNSYNEQFF
once TRBJ1-1 TRBV7-9 TRBD1 TGTGCCAGCAGGTTACTCCGGGACAGCGAAGCTTTCTTT CASRLLRDSEAFF
. TRBJ2-3 TRBV7-2 . TGTGCCAGCAGCCCAGGGGTCGGGACAGATACGCAGTATTTT CASSPGVGTDTQYF
. TRBJ1-3 TRBV10-3 . TGTGCCATCAGTGGACCAGGGCGGGGAAACACCATATATTTT CAISGPGRGNTIYF
once TRBJ2-5 TRBV29-1 TRBD1 TGCAGCGTAACAGGGGCCGTGGACTCGTCACAAGAGACCCAGTACTTC CSVTGAVDSSQETQYF